The present T cell receptor (beta chain) was sequenced within a study of CD8+CD57+ T cells in acquired aplastic anemia. Study-level information: Average DNA yield from sorted CD4+ and CD8+ cells was approximately 3 ug.

CDR3 length equals 15 residues. From germline, CDR1 is SNHLY and CDR2 FYNNEI. Trimming shortened V by 3 bases and J by 0 bases, and 11 bases separated the two germline ends. CDR3 and TCR beta VDJ profiling relied on a genomic DNA template. TCRdb re-called the reads through MiXCR, storing one row per CDR3 protein. The data contain 150,000 to 200,000 distinct CDR3 sequences, 60% to 80% of them singletons. Whoever was chosen for sequencing had shown CD8+CD57+ cell expansion by flow cytometry. Patients were therapy-naive when their blood was sampled. This chain links TRBV2 with TRBJ1-1; D unresolved. The sequence was collected from a human donor with aplastic anemia. The sample comprised sorted CD4+, CD8+, or CD8+CD57+ T cells (not recorded which) from PBMCs. This CDR3 is CASSDLGSMNTEAFF. Written as DNA, the CDR3 is TGTGCCAGCAGTGATTTGGGGTCTATGAACACTGAAGCTTTCTTT.